These 31 T cell receptor gamma chains share one sample of origin, sequenced in a study of Vδ1+ human thymocytes. Antigens of these TCRs are unknown. Whole-study findings and limits: In the thymus, TRG and TRD repertoires looked highly polyclonal with Gaussian CDR3 lengths.

Sequences come from RNA converted to cDNA by reverse transcription. Pooled V-gene forward primers with one constant-region reverse primer generated the CDR3 amplicons by multiplex PCR. TCRdb reprocessed the multiplex PCR reads through CATT. The table shows about 36,000 gamma-chain clones, with roughly 21% occurring only once. Sequencing input: Vdelta1+ gamma-delta thymocytes from the thymus. As to subset: FACS-sorted CD3+ TCRalphabeta- TCRVdelta1+ TCRVdelta2- thymocytes. These receptors were collected from a girl in the first two years of life who had congenital heart surgery.

The chain joins TRGV9 to TRGJ1 or TRGJ2. The CDR3 covers 13 residues. Germline loops: CDR1 GITISATS, CDR2 ISYDGTV (reference sequence). Trimming at V came to 4 bases and at J to 6 bases, leaving 9 bases not matched to a gene. The CDR3 spells CALWDLEGYKKLF. The DNA of the CDR3 is TGTGCCTTGTGGGATCTTGAGGGTTATAAGAAACTCTTT.

This clone came up a few times. The identical CDR3 is also encoded by other nucleotide sequences in the sample. The V call is TRGV4, the J call TRGJ1 or TRGJ2. Germline V lookup: CDR1 EGSTGY, CDR2 YDSYTSSV. This CDR3 spans 12 amino acids. The junction had 4 bases not matched to a gene; V was cut back by 4 bases and J by 4 bases. In nucleotides, the CDR3 is TGTGCCACCTGGGAATCCTATTATAAGAAACTCTTT. The encoded protein is CATWESYYKKLF.

The V call is TRGV4, the J call TRGJP2. The CDR3 extends over 17 amino acids. Germline assignment: CDR1 EGSTGY and CDR2 YDSYTSSV. J was trimmed by 0 bases and V by 4 bases; bases with no gene match: 11. The DNA of the CDR3 is TGTGCCACCTGGGACAGGCGTCGGAATAGTAGTGATTGGATCAAGACGTTT. It is translated as CATWDRRRNSSDWIKTF.

This clone has just a few counts. The J gene is TRGJ1 or TRGJ2, the V gene TRGV9. This CDR3 has 14 amino acids. Germline CDR1 reads GITISATS; CDR2 reads ISYDGTV (reference sequence). V lost 0 bases, J lost 12 bases, and 14 bases stayed unmatched. In DNA, the CDR3 is TGTGCCTTGTGGGAGGTGCAGTCCCGCGAGTGGAAACTCTTT. It translates to CALWEVQSREWKLF.

The V gene is TRGV8, the J gene TRGJ1 or TRGJ2. The CDR3 loop spans 15 amino acids. J lost 0 bases, V lost 4 bases, and 9 bases had no gene match. Looked up from germline, CDR1 is VENAVY and CDR2 is YDSYNSRV. Here the CDR3 reads CATWDPLQNYYKKLF. Here the CDR3 DNA reads TGTGCCACCTGGGACCCCCTACAGAATTATTATAAGAAACTCTTT.

This clone was detected a few times. V and J are TRGV4 and TRGJ1 or TRGJ2. Unmatched junction bases numbered 1, after V lost 2 bases and J lost 9 bases. Germline CDR1 and CDR2: EGSTGY and YDSYTSSV. The CDR3 spans 10 residues. The CDR3, as DNA: TGTGCCACCTGGGATGCTAAGAAACTCTTT. This encodes CATWDAKKLF.

The V and J genes are TRGV2 and TRGJ1 or TRGJ2. Germline CDR1 is EGSNGY and CDR2 is YDSYNSKV. CDR3 length equals 15 residues. The V gene end was trimmed by 4 bases and the J gene end by 5 bases; junction bases not matched to a gene: 14. CDR3 coding DNA: TGTGCCACCTGGGATGGGCGGCCGGGCGATTATAAGAAACTCTTT. Residues: CATWDGRPGDYKKLF.

The genes are TRGV2 and TRGJP2. V lost 2 bases, J lost 3 bases, and 9 bases stayed unmatched. CDR3 length: 16 residues. Germline V lookup: CDR1 EGSNGY, CDR2 YDSYNSKV. The CDR3, as DNA: TGTGCCACCTGGGACGTAAGGTGGGGTAGTGATTGGATCAAGACGTTT. Residues: CATWDVRWGSDWIKTF.

The chain joins TRGV3 to TRGJP. CDR3 size: 16 residues. Germline V CDR1 and CDR2: VTNTFY, YDVSTARD (reference sequence). V lost 0 bases and J lost 9; bases outside the gene matches: 5. CDR3 sequence reads: CATWDRLGLGKKIKVF. The CDR3 DNA is TGTGCCACCTGGGACAGGCTCGGGTTGGGCAAAAAAATCAAGGTATTT.

Note on this clone: Other DNA sequences within the sample encode an identical CDR3. The chain uses TRGV8 and TRGJ1 or TRGJ2. V dropped 4 bases and J dropped 1; count of bases not matched to a gene: 4. The CDR3 extends over 13 amino acids. Germline values: CDR1 VENAVY, CDR2 YDSYNSRV. CDR3 DNA: TGTGCCACCTGGGACCAAAATTATTATAAGAAACTCTTT. Protein: CATWDQNYYKKLF.

This clone was counted many times. The identical CDR3 is also encoded by other nucleotide sequences in the sample. V gene TRGV4 combines with J gene TRGJP2. CDR3 length: 12 amino acids. V shed 1 base and J 8 bases; nucleotides not matched to a gene: 1. In germline, CDR1 is EGSTGY, CDR2 YDSYTSSV. The CDR3 DNA reads as TGTGCCACCTGGGATGGAGATTGGATCAAGACGTTT. This encodes CATWDGDWIKTF.

V and J are TRGV3 and TRGJP2. Germline values: CDR1 VTNTFY, CDR2 YDVSTARD (reference sequence). J gave up 3 bases and V 0 bases, and 7 bases lay outside the gene matches. This CDR3 is 16 amino acids long. The CDR3 nucleotides are TGTGCCACCTGGGACAGGTTTAAGGGTAGTGATTGGATCAAGACGTTT. Protein: CATWDRFKGSDWIKTF.

The rearrangement joins TRGV4 to TRGJ1 or TRGJ2. The germline gives CDR1 EGSTGY, CDR2 YDSYTSSV. V trimming: 5 bases; J trimming: 9 bases; junction bases outside the gene matches: 22. The CDR3 runs to 16 residues. CDR3: CATWGLSAGGSRKKLF. The CDR3 nucleotides read TGTGCCACCTGGGGGTTATCCGCGGGCGGTTCCCGTAAGAAACTCTTT.

This clone was seen a handful of times. The chain recombines TRGV9 with TRGJP1. CDR3 size: 16 residues. V was pared by 0 bases and J by 4 bases, with 8 bases of the junction left unmatched. Germline CDR1 is GITISATS and CDR2 is ISYDGTV (reference sequence). CDR3 nucleotides: TGTGCCTTGTGGGAGGTGCAAACCCTCACTGGTTGGTTCAAGATATTT. This encodes CALWEVQTLTGWFKIF.

The rearrangement links TRGV9 to TRGJ1 or TRGJ2. V was clipped by 9 bases and J by 5 bases; unmatched bases: 7. In germline, CDR1 is GITISATS, CDR2 ISYDGTV (reference sequence). The CDR3 runs to 11 residues. CDR3 sequence reads: CALGTNYKKLF. CDR3 sequence (DNA): TGTGCCTTGGGAACAAATTATAAGAAACTCTTT.

Note on this clone: Other nucleotide sequences in the sample specify the same CDR3. V usage is TRGV3 and J usage is TRGJ1 or TRGJ2. J gave up 7 bases and V 5 bases, and 2 bases lay outside the gene matches. The germline CDR1 and CDR2 sequences are VTNTFY and YDVSTARD (reference sequence). The CDR3 contains 10 residues. The CDR3 nucleotides are TGTGCCACCTGGGGGTATAAGAAACTCTTT. Its translation: CATWGYKKLF.

In its sample, this clone was seen many times. Since a much larger clone is just one base distant, this may be a read error. V and J are TRGV5 and TRGJ1 or TRGJ2. Germline CDR1 reads VINAFY; CDR2 reads YDVSNSKD. The J segment lost 0 bases and the V segment lost 2 bases, leaving 1 base of the junction unmatched. This CDR3 has 13 residues. The CDR3 sequence is CATWDMNYYKKLF. The CDR3 nucleotides are TGTGCCACCTGGGACATGAATTATTATAAGAAACTCTTT.

A word on this clone: The same CDR3 arises from other DNA sequences in this sample as well. V gene TRGV2 combines with J gene TRGJ1 or TRGJ2. The CDR3 has 13 residues. CDR1 is EGSNGY, CDR2 YDSYNSKV, per germline. V shed 0 bases, J shed 7 bases, and the junction held 6 bases outside the gene matches. The CDR3 bases are TGTGCCACCTGGGACGGGATAGGCTATAAGAAACTCTTT. Translated, it gives CATWDGIGYKKLF.

V gene TRGV9 combines with J gene TRGJ1 or TRGJ2. CDR1 GITISATS and CDR2 ISYDGTV come from the germline V gene (reference sequence). With V trimmed by 1 base and J by 13 bases, 7 bases remained unmatched. The length of the CDR3 is 11 residues. CDR3 residues: CALWEVLVKLF. CDR3 bases: TGTGCCTTGTGGGAGGTTTTGGTAAAACTCTTT.

The V and J genes are TRGV4 and TRGJ1 or TRGJ2. Unmatched junction bases numbered 3, after V lost 4 bases and J lost 9 bases. Germline CDR1 EGSTGY, CDR2 YDSYTSSV. The CDR3 is made up of 10 amino acids. The CDR3 reads CATWDFKKLF. DNA of the CDR3: TGTGCCACCTGGGACTTTAAGAAACTCTTT.

The chain has TRGV2 and TRGJ1 or TRGJ2. The V segment lost 4 bases and the J segment 1 base; nucleotides outside the gene matches: 13. This CDR3 spans 16 amino acids. Germline V lookup: CDR1 EGSNGY, CDR2 YDSYNSKV. The chain's CDR3 is CATWDVSVRNYYKKLF. The CDR3, as DNA: TGTGCCACCTGGGATGTATCGGTTCGCAATTATTATAAGAAACTCTTT.

This clone was seen ten or more times. The V gene is TRGV2, the J gene TRGJ1 or TRGJ2. The CDR3 sequence is 10 residues long. V lost 4 bases, J lost 8 bases, and 2 bases stayed unmatched. Per germline, CDR1 EGSNGY and CDR2 YDSYNSKV. In DNA, the CDR3 is TGTGCCACCTGGGATCATAAGAAACTCTTT. Translated: CATWDHKKLF.

This clone was seen more than once but under ten times. This rearrangement joins TRGV9 to TRGJ1 or TRGJ2. The CDR3 loop spans 9 amino acids. Unmatched junction bases numbered 3, after V lost 4 bases and J lost 12 bases. Germline V gene lookup returns CDR1 GITISATS and CDR2 ISYDGTV (reference sequence). The CDR3 loop reads CALWEWKLF. In nucleotides, the CDR3 is TGTGCCTTGTGGGAATGGAAACTCTTT.

This clone was seen a handful of times. This sequence may be a read error, since a much larger clone differs from it by one base. Within the sample, other DNA sequences also encode this same CDR3. The chain joins TRGV2 to TRGJ1 or TRGJ2. V was clipped by 0 bases and J by 3 bases; unmatched bases: 5. The CDR3 spans 14 residues. Germline values: CDR1 EGSNGY, CDR2 YDSYNSKV. CDR3: CATWDGLSYYKKLF. As DNA, the CDR3 is TGTGCCACCTGGGACGGGCTGAGTTATTATAAGAAACTCTTT.

The sample holds a few counts of this clone. This CDR3 is also generated by other DNA sequences in the sample. The gene calls are TRGV2 and TRGJ1 or TRGJ2. The germline V gene has CDR1 EGSNGY and CDR2 YDSYNSKV. Trimming removed 1 base from V and 9 bases from J; junction bases left unmatched: 6. The length of the CDR3 is 12 residues. The CDR3 DNA is TGTGCCACCTGGGACGGTCGGTTTAAGAAACTCTTT. It codes for CATWDGRFKKLF.

This rearrangement joins TRGV8 to TRGJ1 or TRGJ2. CDR1 is VENAVY, CDR2 YDSYNSRV, per germline. Trimming cost V 1 base and J 6 bases; bases outside gene matches: 12. The CDR3 runs 15 residues. CDR3: CATWDSRQFCYKKLF. DNA of the CDR3: TGTGCCACCTGGGATAGTCGGCAATTTTGTTATAAGAAACTCTTT.

This chain uses TRGV4 with TRGJ1 or TRGJ2. V shed 2 bases, J shed 11 bases, and the junction held 6 bases outside the gene matches. Germline CDR1 and CDR2: EGSTGY and YDSYTSSV. This CDR3 spans 11 amino acids. Here the CDR3 reads CATWDDPEKLF. DNA for the CDR3: TGTGCCACCTGGGATGATCCGGAGAAACTCTTT.

This clone has only a few counts. This sample includes further DNA sequences coding for the same CDR3. This rearrangement joins TRGV9 to TRGJP2. The CDR3 is 13 amino acids. J gave up 7 bases and V 0 bases, and 2 bases lay outside the gene matches. Germline-derived CDR1 and CDR2 are GITISATS and ISYDGTV (reference sequence). In nucleotides, the CDR3 is TGTGCCTTGTGGGAGGTGTCTGATTGGATCAAGACGTTT. Translation: CALWEVSDWIKTF.

The rearrangement links TRGV9 to TRGJ1 or TRGJ2. Germline trimming cut 4 bases from V and 8 bases from J; bases unmatched to any gene: 5. Per germline, CDR1 GITISATS and CDR2 ISYDGTV (reference sequence). CDR3 length: 11 amino acids. CDR3 coding DNA: TGTGCCTTGTGGGAAGAGAATAAGAAACTCTTT. Protein sequence: CALWEENKKLF.

This chain uses TRGV3 with TRGJ1 or TRGJ2. Germline V CDR1 and CDR2: VTNTFY, YDVSTARD (reference sequence). This CDR3 has 15 residues. V gave up 0 bases and J gave up 8 bases; unmatched junction bases: 13. Written as DNA, the CDR3 is TGTGCCACCTGGGACAGGCGCTACGAATTCCATAAGAAACTCTTT. As protein: CATWDRRYEFHKKLF.

The rearrangement uses TRGV3 and TRGJ1 or TRGJ2. This CDR3 is 14 amino acids long. CDR1 VTNTFY and CDR2 YDVSTARD come from the germline V gene (reference sequence). V shed 4 bases, J shed 3 bases, and the junction held 9 bases outside the gene matches. The CDR3 sequence is CATWDAKRYYKKLF. CDR3 sequence (DNA): TGTGCCACCTGGGATGCGAAGCGTTATTATAAGAAACTCTTT.